Below are 3 T cell receptor beta chains sequenced from a single sample in a study of T cell responses to AZD1222 COVID-19 vaccine (dated by TCRdb to the early 2020s). What this sample's time point label stands for: baseline before first vaccination. The sample's treatment or condition label, decoded: meningococcal conjugate vaccine given as trial control. Library method: the immunoSEQ multiplex PCR assay. Imported from immuneACCESS, the table was reduced by TCRdb to in-frame sequences with V and J called. These copies leave out some clones; in studies compared against another copy, an unresolved V gene accounts for under half, and the cause of the remainder is not known. This sample has approximately 120,000 clones in its table, and approximately 90% of those were observed once. The ten largest clones take up around 10% of the sample. The sequences come from peripheral blood, collected on day 0 of MenACWY control vaccination. The receptor set was obtained from an adult in good health.

The CDR3, as DNA: TGTGCCAGCAGTTCCTCCGGGACGTTCTATGGCTACACCTTC. Residues: CASSSSGTFYGYTF. The V call is TRBV6-5, the J call TRBJ1-2, with a tentative D call TRBD1 (5 bases). This CDR3 is 14 amino acids long. The V end was cut by 4 bases, the J end by 4 bases, with 13 bases between. CDR1 is MNHEY and CDR2 is SVGAGI in the germline V gene.

The J gene is TRBJ2-7, the V gene TRBV5-4; 12 positions match TRBD1. CDR3 length equals 17 residues. V lost 7 bases, J lost 4 bases, and 15 bases stayed unmatched. Germline assignment: CDR1 SGHNT and CDR2 YYREEE (reference sequence). CDR3 sequence (DNA): TGTGCCAGCGCTGCTTTCCCGCCGGGACAGGGGGCTTACGAGCAGTACTTC. Translated: CASAAFPPGQGAYEQYF.

This clone turned up a few times. As DNA, the CDR3 is TGTGCCAGCAGCTTAGGTGGCTACGAGCAGTACTTC. Its protein product is CASSLGGYEQYF. The J gene is TRBJ2-7, the V gene TRBV5-4, with unresolved D. This CDR3 spans 12 amino acids. CDR1 and CDR2 (germline): SGHNT, YYREEE (reference sequence). Trimming cost V 2 bases and J 3 bases, with 6 bases left between them.